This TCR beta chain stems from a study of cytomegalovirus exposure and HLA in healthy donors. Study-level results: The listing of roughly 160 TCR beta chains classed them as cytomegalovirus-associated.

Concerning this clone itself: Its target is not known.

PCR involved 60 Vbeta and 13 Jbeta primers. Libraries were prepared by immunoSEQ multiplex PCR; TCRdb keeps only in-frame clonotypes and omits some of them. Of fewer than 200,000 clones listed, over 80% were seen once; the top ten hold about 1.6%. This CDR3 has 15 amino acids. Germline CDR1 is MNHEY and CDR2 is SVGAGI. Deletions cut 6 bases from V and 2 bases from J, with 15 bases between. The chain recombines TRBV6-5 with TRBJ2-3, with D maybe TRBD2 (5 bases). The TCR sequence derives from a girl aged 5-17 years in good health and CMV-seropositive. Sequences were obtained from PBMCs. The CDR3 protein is CASRPRSGVTDTQYF. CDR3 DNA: TGTGCCAGCAGGCCCCGGTCCGGGGTCACAGATACGCAGTATTTT.